Sequencing of this TCR beta chain was carried out in a study of CD8 T cells in ankylosing spondylitis. Study-wide results and limits: Several of the motif variants were reported before in synovial fluid and blood from reactive arthritis. A TCR beta motif of roughly 8 highly homologous variants seemed to mark ankylosing spondylitis blood. The clones that were linked to disease were reported to be significantly enriched in matched synovial fluid samples from ankylosing spondylitis patients.

The TCR beta libraries were generated through quantitative 5'-RACE incorporating molecular barcodes. TCRdb reprocessed the 5' RACE reads via MiXCR and lists one record per CDR3 protein. The sample includes some 29,000 distinct CDR3 sequences, roughly 7.2% seen only once; the top ten take roughly a tenth. Many counts were recorded for this clonotype. Its antigen is still unknown. A read error may account for a junction end that differs from germline. The CDR3 covers 14 residues. CDR1 is SQVTM, CDR2 ANQGSEA, per germline. This clonotype was obtained from a male donor with ankylosing spondylitis or in good health (not recorded which). The chain recombines TRBV29-1 with TRBJ2-3, with 7 nucleotides matching TRBD2. The sequencing input was blood, either unsorted or a sorted T cell fraction (not recorded which). CDR3 residues: CSVEGAGSTDTQYF. The CDR3 region has the DNA TGCAGCGTCGAAGGAGCGGGAAGCACAGATACGCAGTATTTT.